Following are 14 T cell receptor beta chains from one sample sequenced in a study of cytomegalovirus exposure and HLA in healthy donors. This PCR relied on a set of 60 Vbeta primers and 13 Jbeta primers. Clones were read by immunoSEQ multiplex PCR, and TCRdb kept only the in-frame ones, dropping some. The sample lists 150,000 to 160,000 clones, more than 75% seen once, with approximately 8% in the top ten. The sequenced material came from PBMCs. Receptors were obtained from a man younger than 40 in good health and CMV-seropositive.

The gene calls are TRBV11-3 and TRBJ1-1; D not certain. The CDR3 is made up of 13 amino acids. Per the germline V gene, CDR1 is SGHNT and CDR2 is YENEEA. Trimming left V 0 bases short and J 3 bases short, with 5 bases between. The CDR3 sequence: CASSLEEDTEAFF. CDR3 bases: TGTGCCAGCAGCTTAGAAGAGGACACTGAAGCTTTCTTT.

The CDR3 spells CASSLEGGGAYGNTIYF. The CDR3 bases are TGTGCCAGCAGCTTAGAGGGCGGGGGCGCGTATGGAAACACCATATATTTT. The V call is TRBV7-6, the J call TRBJ1-3, with D possibly matching TRBD1 (6 bases). The CDR3 is 17 residues long. Germline CDR1 SGHVS, CDR2 FNYEAQ. V dropped 1 base and J dropped 3 bases, with 16 bases sitting between them. Full variable domain (outside the CDR3, taken from reference TRBV7-6 and TRBJ1-3): GAGVSQSPRYKVTKRGQDVALRCDPISGHVSLYWYRQALGQGPEFLTYFNYEAQQDKSGLPNDRFSAERPEGSISTLTIQRTEQRDSAMYRCASSLEGGGAYGNTIYFGEGSWLTVV.

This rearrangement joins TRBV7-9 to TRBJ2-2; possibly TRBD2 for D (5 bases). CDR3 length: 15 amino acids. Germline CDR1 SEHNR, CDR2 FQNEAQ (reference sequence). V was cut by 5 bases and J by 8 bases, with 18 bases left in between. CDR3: CASSGSEVVPGELFF. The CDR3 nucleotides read TGTGCCAGCAGCGGGAGTGAAGTCGTACCGGGGGAGCTGTTTTTT.

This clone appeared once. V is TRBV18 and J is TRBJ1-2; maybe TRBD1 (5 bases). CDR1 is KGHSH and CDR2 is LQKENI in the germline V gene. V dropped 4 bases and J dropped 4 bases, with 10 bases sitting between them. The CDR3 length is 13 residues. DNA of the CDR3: TGTGCCAGCTCACAAGACAGAAGCTATGGCTACACCTTC. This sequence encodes CASSQDRSYGYTF.

The CDR3, as DNA: TGTGCCAGCAGTTTATTGAGCGAGGATCAGCCCCAGCATTTT. Its protein product is CASSLLSEDQPQHF. J is TRBJ1-5 and V is TRBV27; no definite D call. Trimming pared 1 base from V and 5 bases from J, leaving 9 bases between. This CDR3 is built from 14 residues. Germline loops: CDR1 MNHEY, CDR2 SMNVEV (reference sequence).

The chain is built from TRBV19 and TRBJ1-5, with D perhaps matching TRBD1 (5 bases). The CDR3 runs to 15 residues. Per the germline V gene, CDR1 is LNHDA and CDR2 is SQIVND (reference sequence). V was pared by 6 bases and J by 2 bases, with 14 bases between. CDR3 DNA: TGTGCCAGTAGCTTCCAGGGTTCCGGCAATCAGCCCCAGCATTTT. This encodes CASSFQGSGNQPQHF.

CDR3 sequence reads: CASSGRDSHYEQYF. In DNA, the CDR3 is TGTGCCAGCAGCGGCCGGGACAGTCACTACGAGCAGTACTTC. The chain employs TRBV9 and TRBJ2-7; TRBD1 matches 7 bases. With 3 bases clipped from V and 3 bases from J, the junction kept 6 bases outside the gene matches. Germline CDR1 and CDR2: SGDLS and YYNGEE. The CDR3 is 14 amino acids.

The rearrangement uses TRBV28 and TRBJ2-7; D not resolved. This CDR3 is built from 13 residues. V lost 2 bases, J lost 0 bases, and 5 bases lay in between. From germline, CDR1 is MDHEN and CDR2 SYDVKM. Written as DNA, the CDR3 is TGTGCCAGCAGTTTAAACTTCTCCTACGAGCAGTACTTC. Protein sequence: CASSLNFSYEQYF.

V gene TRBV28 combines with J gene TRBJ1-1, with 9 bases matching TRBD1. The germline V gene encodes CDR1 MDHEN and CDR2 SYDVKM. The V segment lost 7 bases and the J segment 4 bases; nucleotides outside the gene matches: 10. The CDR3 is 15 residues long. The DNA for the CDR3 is TGTGCCAGCAATCGACAGGGGGTTCGGGGCACTGAAGCTTTCTTT. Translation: CASNRQGVRGTEAFF.

The CDR3 DNA follows: TGTGCCAGCAGCTTGACCCAGGGTGGTACTTTTGGCTACACCTTC. This codes for CASSLTQGGTFGYTF. The gene calls are TRBV11-2 and TRBJ1-2, with TRBD1 as a possible D gene (5 bases). CDR3 length: 15 amino acids. Germline V gene lookup returns CDR1 SGHAT and CDR2 FQNNGV. V was cut by 3 bases and J by 7 bases, with 18 bases left in between.

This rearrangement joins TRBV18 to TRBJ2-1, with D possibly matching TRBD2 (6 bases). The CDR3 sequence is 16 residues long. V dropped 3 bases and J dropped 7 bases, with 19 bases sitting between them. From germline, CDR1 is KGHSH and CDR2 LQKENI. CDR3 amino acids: CASSPPGPGSGNEQFF. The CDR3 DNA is TGTGCCAGCTCACCCCCAGGGCCGGGAAGCGGGAATGAGCAGTTCTTC.

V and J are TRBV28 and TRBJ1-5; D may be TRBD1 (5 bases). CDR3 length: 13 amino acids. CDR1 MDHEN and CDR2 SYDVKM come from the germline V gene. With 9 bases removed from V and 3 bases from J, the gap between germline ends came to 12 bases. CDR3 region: CASTTVSNQPQHF. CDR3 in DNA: TGTGCCAGTACGACAGTTTCCAATCAGCCCCAGCATTTT.

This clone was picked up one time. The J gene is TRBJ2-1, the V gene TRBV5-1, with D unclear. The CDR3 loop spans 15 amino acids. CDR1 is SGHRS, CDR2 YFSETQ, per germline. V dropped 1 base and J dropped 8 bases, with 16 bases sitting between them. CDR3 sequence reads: CASSLLQPVPDEQFF. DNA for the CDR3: TGCGCCAGCAGCTTGCTACAGCCCGTCCCCGATGAGCAGTTCTTC.

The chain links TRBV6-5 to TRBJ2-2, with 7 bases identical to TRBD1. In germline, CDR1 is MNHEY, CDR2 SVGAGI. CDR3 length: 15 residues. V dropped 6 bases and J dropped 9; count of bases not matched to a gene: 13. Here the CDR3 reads CASSPRDSRFRELFF. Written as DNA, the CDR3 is TGTGCCAGCAGCCCCCGGGACAGTCGCTTTAGGGAGCTGTTTTTT.